This T cell receptor beta chain was captured by sequencing in a study of T cells in Graves' hyperthyroidism and ophthalmopathy. Findings and caveats of the study: Progression to ophthalmopathy was predicted a median of 6.5 months early. Blood held most thyroid clonotypes expanded above 0.001 frequency.

Graves' hyperthyroidism showing no ophthalmopathy progression within 18 months was considered stable. Diagnosis of hyperthyroidism was new in patients aged 18 to 65, and its duration was under 2 months. This clonotype was seen repeatedly, ten times or more. Its antigen is still unknown. TCR beta CDR3 regions were amplified from RNA. During a first-round RT-PCR of the TCR CDR3, the HTBI primer set was used. TCRdb reanalysed the multiplex PCR reads using MiXCR and keeps one entry per CDR3 protein. Seen here are around 690,000 distinct CDR3 sequences, 17% observed once, and the top ten hold 15% to 17%. Germline CDR1 reads SNHLY; CDR2 reads FYNNEI. J gave up 0 bases and V 5 bases, and 1 base lay outside the gene matches. The CDR3 runs to 16 residues.

The sequence derives from a man between 50 and 59 years old with Graves' hyperthyroidism. Input material: blood. This sequence joins TRBV2 and TRBJ2-1; 13 nucleotides match TRBD2. CDR3 amino acids: CASSWTSGSSYNEQFF. DNA for the CDR3: TGTGCCAGCAGTTGGACTAGCGGGAGCTCCTACAATGAGCAGTTCTTC.